Listed here are 10 T cell receptor beta chains from one sample, sequenced in a study of cytomegalovirus exposure and HLA in healthy donors. With 60 Vbeta and 13 Jbeta primers, the PCR was carried out. The protocol was immunoSEQ multiplex PCR, while the TCRdb copy is restricted to in-frame clones and leaves out a portion. The sample lists approximately 100,000 clones; more than 65% were seen once. Sequencing was carried out using PBMCs. Receptor source: a woman aged 50 to 60 in good health and CMV-seropositive.

The J gene is TRBJ2-1, the V gene TRBV5-1; no clear D. CDR1 and CDR2 from the germline V gene are SGHRS and YFSETQ. This CDR3 is built from 14 residues. V lost 0 bases and J 5 bases, leaving 9 bases between the germline ends. CDR3 region: CASSLEFINNEQFF. For the CDR3, the DNA is TGCGCCAGCAGCTTGGAATTCATCAACAATGAGCAGTTCTTC. Full variable domain (remainder filled in from reference TRBV5-1 and TRBJ2-1): KAGVTQTPRYLIKTRGQQVTLSCSPISGHRSVSWYQQTPGQGLQFLFEYFSETQRNKGNFPGRFSGRQFSNSRSEMNVSTLELGDSALYLCASSLEFINNEQFFGPGTRLTVL.

This sequence joins TRBV11-2 and TRBJ1-1; 8 nucleotides line up with TRBD1. Germline CDR1 and CDR2: SGHAT and FQNNGV. The V segment lost 5 bases and the J segment 6 bases; nucleotides outside the gene matches: 11. This CDR3 has 15 amino acids. As DNA, the CDR3 is TGTGCCAGCAGCCCACGACAGGGGTGGTTAGCTGAAGCTTTCTTT. It specifies CASSPRQGWLAEAFF.

The chain links TRBV11-1 to TRBJ2-7, with D perhaps matching TRBD2 (5 bases). With 2 bases removed from V and 0 bases from J, the gap between germline ends came to 11 bases. Germline CDR1 is SGHAT and CDR2 is FQDESV (reference sequence). The CDR3 is 15 amino acids. As DNA, the CDR3 is TGTGCCAGCAGCTTACTAGGACTCGCCTCCTACGAGCAGTACTTC. Translating gives CASSLLGLASYEQYF.

This clone appeared a single time. The chain links TRBV7-9 to TRBJ2-3, with 7 bases fitting TRBD2. The CDR3 is 15 residues long. CDR1 and CDR2 from the germline V gene are SEHNR and FQNEAQ (reference sequence). The V and J ends lost 7 bases and 2 bases, in that order; junction bases with no gene match: 9. The CDR3 DNA reads as TGTGCCAGCACCCCCTGGGGGGGGGTCACAGATACGCAGTATTTT. Translating it yields CASTPWGGVTDTQYF.

V is TRBV6-1 and J is TRBJ2-5, with a weak D call TRBD2 (5 bases). The CDR3 sequence is 12 residues long. V lost 6 bases to trimming and J lost 6 bases, with 11 bases between them. CDR1 is MNHNS, CDR2 SASEGT, per germline. CDR3 in DNA: TGTGCCAGCAGGGGGAGCGGTAAGACCCAGTACTTC. It is translated as CASRGSGKTQYF.

This sequence joins TRBV19 and TRBJ2-5, with D unresolved. Germline V gene sequence: CDR1 LNHDA, CDR2 SQIVND (reference sequence). The V end was cut by 1 base, the J end by 1 base, with 4 bases between. The CDR3 contains 13 residues. CDR3 nucleotides: TGTGCCAGTAGTATAGTCTTCCAAGAGACCCAGTACTTC. Translated, it gives CASSIVFQETQYF.

V usage is TRBV5-6 and J usage is TRBJ2-5; 7 bases align to TRBD2. Germline CDR1 reads SGHDT; CDR2 reads YYEEEE. The CDR3 loop spans 15 amino acids. V shed 5 bases and J 5 bases; nucleotides not matched to a gene: 12. The CDR3 loop is CASSRPGLDDETQYF. The DNA for the CDR3 is TGTGCCAGCAGTCGACCAGGACTAGACGATGAGACCCAGTACTTC.

This clone came up a few times. V gene TRBV5-8 combines with J gene TRBJ1-2; 8 bases line up with TRBD1. CDR1 SGHTS and CDR2 YDEGEE come from the germline V gene. The CDR3 is 16 amino acids. The V and J ends lost 1 base and 3 bases, in that order; junction bases with no gene match: 8. CDR3 in DNA: TGTGCCAGCAGCTTGAAAGGAACAGGGGGGTACTATGGCTACACCTTC. This codes for CASSLKGTGGYYGYTF.

The chain has TRBV9 and TRBJ2-5, with 8 bases fitting TRBD2. The J call may be mistaken, given a closer DNA end match to TRBJ2-7. This CDR3 is 16 amino acids long. Germline V CDR1 and CDR2: SGDLS, YYNGEE. Here the CDR3 reads CASSVGQGGRTYEQYF. The CDR3 DNA reads as TGTGCCAGCAGCGTAGGGCAGGGCGGGAGGACCTACGAGCAGTACTTC.

The CDR3 nucleotides are TGTGCCAGCAGCTTCCCTGACATGGCCCTCTCCTACGAGCAGTACTTC. Amino acid sequence: CASSFPDMALSYEQYF. This rearrangement joins TRBV7-9 to TRBJ2-7; unclear D gene. CDR1 and CDR2 from the germline V gene are SEHNR and FQNEAQ (reference sequence). The CDR3 runs 16 residues. V lost 3 bases and J lost 0, with 15 bases in between.